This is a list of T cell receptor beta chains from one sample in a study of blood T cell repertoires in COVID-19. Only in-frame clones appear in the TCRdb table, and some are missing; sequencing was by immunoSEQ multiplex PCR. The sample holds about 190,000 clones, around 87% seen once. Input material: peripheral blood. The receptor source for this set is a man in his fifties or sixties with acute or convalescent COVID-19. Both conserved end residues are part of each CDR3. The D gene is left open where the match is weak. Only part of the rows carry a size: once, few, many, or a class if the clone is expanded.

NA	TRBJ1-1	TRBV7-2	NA	CASRGHMNTEAFF	TGTGCCAGCAGGGGGCACATGAACACTGAAGCTTTCTTT
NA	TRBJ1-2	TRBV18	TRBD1	CASSRDRESYGYTF	TGTGCCAGCTCACGGGACAGGGAAAGCTATGGCTACACCTTC
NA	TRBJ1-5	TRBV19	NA	CASSMGQSNQPQHF	TGTGCCAGTAGTATGGGCCAGAGCAATCAGCCCCAGCATTTT
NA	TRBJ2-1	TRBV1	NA	CTSSDRGSSYNEQFF	TGCACCAGCAGCGACAGAGGAAGCTCCTACAATGAGCAGTTCTTC
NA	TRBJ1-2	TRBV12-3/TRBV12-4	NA	CASSPDSFYGYTF	TGTGCCAGCAGTCCGGACAGCTTCTATGGCTACACCTTC
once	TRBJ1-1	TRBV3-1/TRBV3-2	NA	CASSQVTRGGTEAFF	TGTGCCAGCAGCCAAGTAACCAGGGGCGGGACTGAAGCTTTCTTT
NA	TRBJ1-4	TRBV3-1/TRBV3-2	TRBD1	CASSLQGASEKLFF	TGTGCCAGCAGCCTCCAGGGGGCATCTGAAAAACTGTTTTTT
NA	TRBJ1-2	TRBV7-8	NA	CASSHDDEGVDGYTF	TGTGCCAGCAGCCACGATGACGAGGGAGTGGATGGCTACACCTTC
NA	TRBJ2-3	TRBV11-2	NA	CASSLYPGDTDTQYF	TGTGCCAGCAGCTTATATCCGGGGGACACAGATACGCAGTATTTT
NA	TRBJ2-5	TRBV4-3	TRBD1	CASSQARDRSETQYF	TGCGCCAGCAGCCAAGCTCGGGACAGAAGTGAGACCCAGTACTTC
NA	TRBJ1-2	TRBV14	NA	CASSHSPGARRRGYTF	TGTGCCAGCAGCCACTCCCCAGGGGCCCGCCGGCGAGGCTACACCTTC
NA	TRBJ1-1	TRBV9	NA	CASSVGAGQNTEAFF	TGTGCCAGCAGCGTAGGCGCAGGCCAGAACACTGAAGCTTTCTTT
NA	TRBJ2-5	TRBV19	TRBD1	CASSIVGRGLGETQYF	TGTGCCAGTAGTATAGTGGGCAGGGGGCTTGGTGAGACCCAGTACTTC
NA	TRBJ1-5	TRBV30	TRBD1	CAWSIQGDQPQHF	TGTGCCTGGAGTATACAGGGGGATCAGCCCCAGCATTTT
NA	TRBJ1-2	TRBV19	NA	CASSIIVGVGGYTF	TGTGCCAGTAGTATAATCGTCGGGGTGGGAGGCTACACCTTC
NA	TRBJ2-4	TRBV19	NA	CASRITGISRDIQYF	TGTGCCAGTAGGATTACAGGGATTAGTAGGGACATTCAGTACTTC
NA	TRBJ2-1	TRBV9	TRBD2	CASSVDGGRNEQFF	TGTGCCAGCAGCGTAGATGGCGGGAGGAATGAGCAGTTCTTC
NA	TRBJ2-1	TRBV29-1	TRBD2	CSVEDPGLANEQFF	TGCAGCGTTGAAGATCCCGGACTAGCGAATGAGCAGTTCTTC
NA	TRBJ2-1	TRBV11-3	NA	CASSLGSSDEQFF	TGTGCCAGCAGCTTAGGTTCGTCGGATGAGCAGTTCTTC
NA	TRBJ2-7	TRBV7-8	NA	CASSLYLQGRYEQYF	TGTGCCAGCAGCCTATATCTACAGGGACGGTACGAGCAGTACTTC
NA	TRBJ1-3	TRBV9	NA	CASSVGGASSGNTIYF	TGTGCCAGCAGCGTAGGCGGGGCAAGCTCTGGAAACACCATATATTTT
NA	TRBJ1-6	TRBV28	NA	CASTPLPARGPPLHF	TGTGCCAGCACCCCACTCCCCGCTAGGGGTCCACCCCTCCACTTT
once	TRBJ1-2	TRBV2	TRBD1	CASSAGGPGYTF	TGTGCCAGCAGTGCAGGGGGCCCTGGCTACACCTTC
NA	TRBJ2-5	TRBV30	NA	CAWSGLAGETQYF	TGTGCCTGGAGTGGTCTAGCTGGGGAGACCCAGTACTTC
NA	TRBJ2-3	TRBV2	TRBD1	CASSGSGTASTDTQYF	TGTGCCAGCAGTGGAAGTGGGACAGCCAGCACAGATACGCAGTATTTT
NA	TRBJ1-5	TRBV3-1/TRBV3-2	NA	CASSQEDWSNQPQHF	TGTGCCAGCAGCCAAGAGGACTGGTCCAATCAGCCCCAGCATTTT
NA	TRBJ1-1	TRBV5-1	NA	CASSLTGPNTEAFF	TGCGCCAGCAGCTTGACAGGTCCGAACACTGAAGCTTTCTTT
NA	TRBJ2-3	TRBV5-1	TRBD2	CASSSGPSGISDTQYF	TGCGCCAGCAGCTCAGGGCCTAGCGGGATCTCAGATACGCAGTATTTT
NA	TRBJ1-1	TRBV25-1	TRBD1	CASSDGGRTGSAFF	TGTGCCAGCAGTGATGGAGGGAGGACAGGTTCCGCTTTCTTT
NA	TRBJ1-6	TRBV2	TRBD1	CASSDPTGFGNSPLHF	TGTGCCAGCAGTGATCCGACAGGGTTTGGGAATTCACCCCTCCACTTT
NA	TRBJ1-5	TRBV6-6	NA	CASSYSWTDNQPQHF	TGTGCCAGCAGTTACTCATGGACAGACAATCAGCCCCAGCATTTT
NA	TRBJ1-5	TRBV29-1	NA	CSVKQGRDQPQHF	TGCAGCGTGAAACAGGGTAGGGATCAGCCCCAGCATTTT
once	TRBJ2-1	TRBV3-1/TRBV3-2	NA	CASSQVVAKNEQFF	TGTGCCAGCAGCCAAGTCGTAGCGAAGAATGAGCAGTTCTTC
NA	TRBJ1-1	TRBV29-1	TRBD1	CSATGTGGEAFF	TGCAGCGCCACCGGGACAGGGGGTGAAGCTTTCTTT
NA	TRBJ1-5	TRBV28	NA	CASSSRGGYNQPQHF	TGTGCCAGCAGTTCCCGCGGCGGATACAATCAGCCCCAGCATTTT
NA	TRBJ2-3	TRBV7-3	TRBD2	CASRLSGRGTDTQYF	TGTGCCAGCAGACTCAGCGGGAGGGGCACAGATACGCAGTATTTT
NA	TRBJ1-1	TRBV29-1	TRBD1	CSVMHRGAFF	TGCAGCGTTATGCACAGGGGGGCTTTCTTT
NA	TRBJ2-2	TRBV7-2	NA	CASTSGQTNTGELFF	TGTGCCAGCACCTCCGGACAGACCAACACCGGGGAGCTGTTTTTT
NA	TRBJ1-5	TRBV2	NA	CASSADRNQPQHF	TGTGCCAGCAGTGCTGACAGAAATCAGCCCCAGCATTTT
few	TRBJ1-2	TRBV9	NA	CASSVDFRVENGYTF	TGTGCCAGCAGCGTAGATTTCCGGGTAGAGAATGGCTACACCTTC
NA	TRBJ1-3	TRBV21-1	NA	CASSARTSPGNTIYF	TGTGCCAGCAGCGCTCGGACATCACCTGGAAACACCATATATTTT
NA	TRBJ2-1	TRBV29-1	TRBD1	CSVATGVDNYNEQFF	TGCAGCGTAGCGACAGGGGTGGATAATTACAATGAGCAGTTCTTC
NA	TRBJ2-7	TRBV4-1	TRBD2	CASSQDGGLAVYEQYF	TGCGCCAGCAGCCAAGACGGGGGACTAGCGGTCTACGAGCAGTACTTC
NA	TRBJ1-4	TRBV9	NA	CASSDTREKLFF	TGTGCCAGCAGCGATACTAGGGAAAAACTGTTTTTT
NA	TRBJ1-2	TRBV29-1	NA	CSAGADYGYTF	TGCAGCGCTGGGGCCGACTATGGCTACACCTTC
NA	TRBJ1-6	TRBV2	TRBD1	CASGQQGLDSPLHF	TGTGCCAGCGGGCAACAGGGGTTGGATTCACCCCTCCACTTT
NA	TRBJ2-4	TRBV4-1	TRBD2	CASSQGTSGGIAKNIQYF	TGCGCCAGCAGCCAAGGGACTAGCGGGGGGATAGCCAAAAACATTCAGTACTTC
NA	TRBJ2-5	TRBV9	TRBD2	CASSPRTSGEVGETQYF	TGTGCCAGCAGCCCCCGGACTAGCGGGGAAGTTGGAGAGACCCAGTACTTC
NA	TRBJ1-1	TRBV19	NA	CASSIAGGTEAFF	TGTGCCAGTAGTATAGCGGGGGGCACTGAAGCTTTCTTT
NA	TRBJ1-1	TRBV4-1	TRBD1	CASSRSGTANTEAFF	TGCGCCAGCAGCCGATCCGGGACAGCGAACACTGAAGCTTTCTTT
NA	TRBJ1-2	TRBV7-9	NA	CASSSRDGWSHYGYTF	TGTGCCAGCAGCTCCCGTGACGGGTGGTCGCACTATGGCTACACCTTC
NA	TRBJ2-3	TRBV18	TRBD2	CASSPFTSGGLGTDTQYF	TGTGCCAGCTCACCTTTTACTAGCGGGGGTCTCGGCACAGATACGCAGTATTTT
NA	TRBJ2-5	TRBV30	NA	CAWSFGGVGETQYF	TGTGCCTGGAGTTTCGGGGGAGTAGGAGAGACCCAGTACTTC
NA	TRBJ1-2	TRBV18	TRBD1	CASSPEIQGAGHGYTF	TGTGCCAGCTCACCAGAAATACAGGGGGCAGGACACGGCTACACCTTC
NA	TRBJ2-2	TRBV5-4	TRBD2	CASSLGLASGPGELFF	TGTGCCAGCAGCTTAGGACTAGCTTCGGGACCCGGGGAGCTGTTTTTT
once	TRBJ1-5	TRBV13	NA	CASSSETGPQHF	TGTGCCAGCAGCTCCGAAACAGGGCCCCAGCATTTT
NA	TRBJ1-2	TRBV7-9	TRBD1	CASSTGTGGLDGYTF	TGTGCCAGCAGCACCGGGACAGGGGGCTTGGATGGCTACACCTTC
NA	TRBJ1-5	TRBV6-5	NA	CASSPGGERPQHF	TGTGCCAGCAGTCCTGGAGGAGAGAGGCCCCAGCATTTT